The rows below give T cell receptor beta chains drawn from one sample of a study of PD-L1 blockade in urothelial cancer. Libraries were prepared by immunoSEQ multiplex PCR; TCRdb keeps only in-frame clonotypes and omits some of them. The sample yields about 110,000 clones, approximately 90% seen once. Sample: PBMCs, taken around atezolizumab (anti-PD-L1) treatment. Receptor source: a man in his 60s with urothelial cancer. Both conserved end residues are part of each CDR3. A D gene is named only where the DNA matches it firmly. Where a row states a size, it is once, few, many or the class of an expanded clone; other rows omit it.

D	size	V	J	CDR3
TRBD2	.	TRBV5-1	TRBJ2-1	CASRKGLGGNNEQFF
.	few	TRBV4-1	TRBJ2-5	CASSQDLNKETQYF
.	.	TRBV2	TRBJ2-1	CASSAEQVVRSNEQFF
.	once	TRBV28	TRBJ1-3	CASSSSRAGGTSGNTIYF
.	.	TRBV6-4	TRBJ2-6	CASTGIGTDFSGANVLTF
TRBD1	.	TRBV2	TRBJ2-7	CASSEVWGTGAYEQYF
.	.	TRBV21-1	TRBJ2-4	CASSKVTGGFNIQYF
.	.	TRBV7-9	TRBJ2-7	CASSWTEAYEQYF
.	.	TRBV11-2	TRBJ2-1	CASSLDLVTQGQFF
TRBD1	.	TRBV7-2	TRBJ1-2	CASQGAGVYGYTF
.	.	TRBV7-2	TRBJ1-2	CASSSPGGNYGYTF
.	.	TRBV5-1	TRBJ1-1	CASSLEAGALEAFF
TRBD2	.	TRBV5-1	TRBJ2-1	CASSLLLAGGDNEQFF
TRBD2	.	TRBV7-3	TRBJ2-3	CASSPPGGLGGTQYF
.	.	TRBV18	TRBJ1-2	CASSPPIQGSGYTF
.	.	TRBV9	TRBJ2-5	CASSVSGTRQETQYF
.	.	TRBV5-1	TRBJ2-7	CASSLTPGAYEQYF
.	.	TRBV6-1	TRBJ2-3	CASSEALTDTQYF
TRBD1	.	TRBV11-2	TRBJ2-6	CASSTRTGYTGANVLTF
.	.	TRBV2	TRBJ2-2	CASSELQRTGELFF
TRBD2	many	TRBV7-9	TRBJ2-4	CASSPQTSGGFKNIQYF
.	.	TRBV5-1	TRBJ2-1	CASRHESNEQFF
.	.	TRBV15	TRBJ2-4	CATSITWGVWYIQYF
.	.	TRBV6-1	TRBJ2-5	CASSEGTAQETQYF
.	.	TRBV7-9	TRBJ2-5	CASSLGGLETQYF